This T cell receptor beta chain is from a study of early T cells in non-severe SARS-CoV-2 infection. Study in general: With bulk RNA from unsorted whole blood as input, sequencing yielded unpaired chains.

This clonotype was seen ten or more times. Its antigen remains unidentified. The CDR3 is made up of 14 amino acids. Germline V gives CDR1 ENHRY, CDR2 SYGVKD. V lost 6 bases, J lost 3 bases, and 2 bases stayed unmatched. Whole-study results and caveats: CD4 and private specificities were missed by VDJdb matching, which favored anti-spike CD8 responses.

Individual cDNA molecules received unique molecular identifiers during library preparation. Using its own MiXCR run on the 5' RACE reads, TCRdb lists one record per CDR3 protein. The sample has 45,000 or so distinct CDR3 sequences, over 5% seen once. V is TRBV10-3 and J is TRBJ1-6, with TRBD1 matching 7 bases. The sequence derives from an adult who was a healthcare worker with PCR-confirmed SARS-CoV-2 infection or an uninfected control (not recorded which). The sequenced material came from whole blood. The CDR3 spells CAIRQGDYNSPLHF. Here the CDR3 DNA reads TGTGCCATCAGGCAGGGGGACTATAATTCACCCCTCCACTTT.